The 5 T cell receptor beta chains reported below all come from one sample, sequenced in a study of T cells in Graves' hyperthyroidism and ophthalmopathy. Amplified regions were TCR beta CDR3 sequences from RNA transcripts. First-round RT-PCR of the TCR CDR3 relied on the HTBI primer set. A single record per CDR3 protein comes from TCRdb applying MiXCR to the multiplex PCR reads. The data show about 270,000 distinct CDR3 sequences, about 20% seen once. Source material: blood. These TCRs come from a young man with Graves' ophthalmopathy.

This clonotype has at least ten counts. This chain connects TRBV12-3 or TRBV12-4 to TRBJ2-3, with D possibly being TRBD2 (5 bases). This CDR3 is 14 amino acids long. Trimming took 7 bases from V and 0 from J, leaving 11 bases between them. CDR3 region: CASTFGGSTDTQYF. The DNA of the CDR3 is TGTGCCAGCACCTTTGGAGGAAGCACAGATACGCAGTATTTT.

Only a few counts were recorded for this clonotype. This chain links TRBV11-3 with TRBJ1-3; D call uncertain. Trimming removed 0 bases at V and 2 bases at J, with 14 bases between. The CDR3 totals 17 residues. Germline loops: CDR1 SGHNT, CDR2 YENEEA. This CDR3 reads CASSLDYPLRPGNTIYF. CDR3 DNA: TGTGCCAGCAGCTTAGATTATCCCCTAAGGCCTGGAAACACCATATATTTT.

The genes are TRBV5-1 and TRBJ2-7; a possible D gene is TRBD1 (5 bases). The germline gives CDR1 SGHRS, CDR2 YFSETQ. This CDR3 region has 13 residues. Trimming shortened V by 7 bases and J by 2 bases, and 13 bases separated the two germline ends. The CDR3 here is CASSSGNTYEQYF. CDR3 coding DNA: TGCGCCAGCTCCTCAGGGAACACCTACGAGCAGTACTTC.

There are a few counts of this clonotype. V and J are TRBV7-8 and TRBJ2-7, with TRBD2 identical over 12 bases. V was clipped by 4 bases and J by 3 bases; unmatched bases: 4. The length of the CDR3 is 15 residues. Germline CDR1 and CDR2: SGHVS and FQNEAQ. The CDR3 DNA sequence: TGTGCCAGCAGCTCGAAGACTAGCGGGAGCTACGAGCAGTACTTC. Translation: CASSSKTSGSYEQYF.

The chain has TRBV7-9 and TRBJ2-3; no clear D gene. CDR3 size: 13 residues. V was clipped by 2 bases and J by 5 bases, with 8 bases between them. Germline V gene sequence: CDR1 SEHNR, CDR2 FQNEAQ (reference sequence). The CDR3 protein is CASSLTAEDTQYF. The DNA of the CDR3 is TGTGCCAGCAGCTTAACGGCCGAAGATACGCAGTATTTT.